This entry lists 31 T cell receptor beta chains sequenced from one sample in a study of T cells after yellow fever vaccination. TCRdb re-called the 5' RACE reads with MiXCR, one entry per CDR3 protein. The sample lists tens of thousands of distinct CDR3 sequences, 3.4% seen once, with 0.75% to 1% in the top ten. Sequences were derived from PBMCs, either bulk or a sorted T-cell subset (CD4+, CD8+, memory, or dextramer-sorted; not recorded which), sampled more than 35 days after the first yellow fever vaccination. The receptors shown here come from a man younger than 35 who received the YFV17D yellow fever vaccine.

This clonotype was counted ten times or more. The J gene is TRBJ1-1, the V gene TRBV27; a possible D gene is TRBD1 (6 bases). Deletions cut 5 bases from V and 4 bases from J, with 14 bases between. The CDR3 spans 14 residues. CDR1 is MNHEY, CDR2 SMNVEV, per germline (reference sequence). This CDR3 reads CASSTYRAGTEAFF. CDR3 DNA: TGTGCCAGCAGTACTTACAGGGCTGGCACTGAAGCTTTCTTT.

This clonotype showed up many times. This rearrangement joins TRBV4-1 to TRBJ1-3; D might be TRBD1 (6 bases). Trimming stripped 5 bases from V and 4 bases from J, with 9 bases between. The CDR3 contains 13 residues. Germline V lookup: CDR1 MGHRA, CDR2 YSYEKL. CDR3 sequence: CASSFTGGNTIYF. In DNA, the CDR3 is TGCGCCAGCAGCTTCACAGGGGGAAACACCATATATTTT.

At least ten counts were recorded for this clonotype. An end of the junction differs from the germline gene, which may be a read error. The chain carries TRBV7-7 and TRBJ2-3; 7 bases fit TRBD1. This CDR3 comprises 13 residues. The V gene's germline CDR1 is SSHAT and CDR2 FNYEAQ (reference sequence). As DNA, the CDR3 is TGTGCTAGCAGCACAGGGGCGAGAGATACGCAGTATTTT. Amino acids: CASSTGARDTQYF.

The sample holds many counts of this clonotype. The CDR3 DNA follows: TGCGCCAGCAGCTTGGCGGGACTTGGGCAGTTCTTC. As protein: CASSLAGLGQFF. The V gene is TRBV5-1, the J gene TRBJ2-1; D perhaps matches TRBD2 (6 bases). This CDR3 has 12 amino acids. The germline V gene has CDR1 SGHRS and CDR2 YFSETQ. Trimming removed 0 bases at V and 12 bases at J, with 10 bases between. Variable domain in full (rest from reference TRBV5-1 and TRBJ2-1): KAGVTQTPRYLIKTRGQQVTLSCSPISGHRSVSWYQQTPGQGLQFLFEYFSETQRNKGNFPGRFSGRQFSNSRSEMNVSTLELGDSALYLCASSLAGLGQFFGPGTRLTVL.

Ten or more counts support this clonotype. The rearrangement uses TRBV7-2 and TRBJ1-2; D perhaps matches TRBD1 (6 bases). The V end was cut by 0 bases, the J end by 7 bases, with 15 bases between. The germline V gene has CDR1 SGHTA and CDR2 FQGNSA. The CDR3 runs 15 residues. The CDR3 region has the DNA TGTGCCAGCAGCTTAGCGCGGGGGCATGGAGGTGGCTACACCTTC. This sequence encodes CASSLARGHGGGYTF.

There are many counts of this clonotype. This chain connects TRBV5-1 to TRBJ1-2; D unresolved. CDR1 is SGHRS and CDR2 is YFSETQ in the germline V gene. This CDR3 comprises 15 residues. Trimming stripped 1 base from V and 1 base from J, with 11 bases between. The CDR3 loop is CASSLSGPNNYGYTF. DNA of the CDR3: TGCGCCAGCAGCTTGTCCGGGCCAAATAACTATGGCTACACCTTC.

This clonotype has at least ten counts. This sequence joins TRBV28 and TRBJ1-2, with a possible D match to TRBD1 (5 bases). V was trimmed by 2 bases and J by 5 bases, leaving 6 bases between them. CDR1 and CDR2 (germline): MDHEN, SYDVKM. CDR3 length equals 12 residues. The CDR3 DNA sequence: TGTGCCAGCAGTTTAGAGGGGTATGGCTACACCTTC. Protein sequence: CASSLEGYGYTF.

This clonotype was counted ten times or more. The J gene is TRBJ2-3, the V gene TRBV7-2; D perhaps matches TRBD2 (5 bases). Germline V CDR1 and CDR2: SGHTA, FQGNSA. The CDR3 is 14 amino acids. With 4 bases removed from V and 0 bases from J, the gap between germline ends came to 8 bases. The CDR3 bases are TGTGCCAGCAGCTATAGCGTTAGCACAGATACGCAGTATTTT. It is translated as CASSYSVSTDTQYF.

This clonotype was counted ten times or more. The V gene is TRBV4-3, the J gene TRBJ2-4; TRBD1 is a possible D gene (6 bases). The V end was cut by 2 bases, the J end by 2 bases, with 10 bases between. The CDR3 length is 15 residues. Germline V gives CDR1 LGHNA, CDR2 YSLEER. CDR3 nucleotides: TGCGCCAGCAGCCAACTCACAGGGTCCAAAAACATTCAGTACTTC. It translates to CASSQLTGSKNIQYF.

This clonotype showed up many times. This chain uses TRBV13 with TRBJ2-5; 7 bases are shared with TRBD1. The CDR3 runs 14 residues. Germline assignment: CDR1 PRHDT and CDR2 FYEKMQ (reference sequence). Trimming cost V 5 bases and J 5 bases; bases outside gene matches: 8. The DNA of the CDR3 is TGTGCCAGCAGCGGGACAGAGAAAGGGGAGACCCAGTACTTC. Amino acids: CASSGTEKGETQYF.

This clonotype has a count of ten or more. V and J are TRBV12-3 or TRBV12-4 and TRBJ2-4, with TRBD1 as a possible D gene (5 bases). The germline V and J ends were trimmed by 8 bases and 1 base, with 18 bases remaining between them. The CDR3 spans 16 residues. CDR3 nucleotides: TGTGCCAGCCGATATGACAGTAATCAGGCCAAAAACATTCAGTACTTC. Translated, it gives CASRYDSNQAKNIQYF.

This clonotype was recorded many times. The chain links TRBV7-8 to TRBJ2-7; tentatively, D is TRBD1 (8 bases). V lost 1 base and J 6 bases, leaving 16 bases between the germline ends. Germline loops: CDR1 SGHVS, CDR2 FQNEAQ. The CDR3 covers 15 residues. The CDR3 DNA sequence: TGTGCCAGCAGCTTAGGCAGGGGGCGCGGGAGCGAGCAGTACGTC. Translating it yields CASSLGRGRGSEQYV.

This clonotype was seen ten or more times. The gene calls are TRBV6-2 or TRBV6-3 and TRBJ2-2; D ambiguous. Deletions cut 8 bases from V and 6 bases from J, with 19 bases between. The CDR3 has 15 residues. Germline loops: CDR1 MNHEY, CDR2 SVGEGT. This chain's CDR3 is CASGDGNHQAGELFF. The DNA of the CDR3 is TGTGCCAGCGGAGACGGAAATCATCAAGCCGGGGAGCTGTTTTTT.

This chain joins TRBV5-5 and TRBJ1-2, with D unclear. The V and J ends lost 4 bases and 6 bases respectively, with 13 bases between them. The CDR3 contains 13 residues. Germline assignment: CDR1 SGHKS and CDR2 YYEKEE (reference sequence). CDR3 DNA: TGTGCCAGCAGCCCTGGCTCCGGTGATGGCTACACCTTC. Amino acids: CASSPGSGDGYTF.

There are many counts of this clonotype. The CDR3 DNA sequence: TGCGCCAGCAGCGAAGCTAGTGAGGGGAATGAGCAGTTCTTC. This encodes CASSEASEGNEQFF. The gene calls are TRBV5-1 and TRBJ2-1, with D perhaps given as TRBD1 or TRBD2 (5 bases each). V dropped 4 bases and J dropped 7 bases, with 15 bases sitting between them. From germline, CDR1 is SGHRS and CDR2 YFSETQ. The CDR3 consists of 14 residues.

This clonotype was picked up many times. The chain uses TRBV27 and TRBJ2-5; D not resolved. V was pared by 5 bases and J by 6 bases, with 10 bases between. The CDR3 sequence is 12 residues long. The germline V gene encodes CDR1 MNHEY and CDR2 SMNVEV (reference sequence). CDR3 residues: CASSPNRQTQYF. CDR3 bases: TGTGCCAGCAGTCCCAATAGACAGACCCAGTACTTC.

This clonotype was seen ten or more times. The chain joins TRBV6-5 to TRBJ2-5; TRBD2 might be the D (6 bases). CDR1 MNHEY and CDR2 SVGAGI come from the germline V gene. V lost 0 bases and J lost 4, with 9 bases in between. The length of the CDR3 is 14 residues. This chain's CDR3 is CASSYSLGGETQYF. CDR3 nucleotides: TGTGCCAGCAGTTACTCGTTGGGGGGAGAGACCCAGTACTTC.

Ten or more counts support this clonotype. The genes are TRBV4-3 and TRBJ2-1; possibly TRBD1 or TRBD2 for D (5 bases each). Germline CDR1 LGHNA, CDR2 YSLEER. This CDR3 contains 19 residues. Trimming cost V 1 base and J 8 bases, with 27 bases left between them. The CDR3 loop reads CASSQVGDGTYGARDEQFF. The DNA of the CDR3 is TGCGCCAGCAGCCAAGTGGGGGACGGGACCTACGGTGCCCGCGATGAGCAGTTCTTC.

This clonotype was seen at least ten times. The CDR3 is CASSNRPGTVETQYF. DNA of the CDR3: TGTGCCAGCAGCAATAGACCTGGGACGGTAGAGACCCAGTACTTC. The J gene is TRBJ2-5, the V gene TRBV7-6, with D perhaps given as TRBD1 or TRBD2 (5 bases each). This CDR3 contains 15 residues. V was pared by 5 bases and J by 4 bases, with 17 bases between. CDR1 is SGHVS, CDR2 FNYEAQ, per germline.

By share of the sample, this clonotype is medium-sized. The V gene is TRBV29-1, the J gene TRBJ2-1; weak D call: TRBD2 (5 bases). The CDR3 is 14 amino acids. The V and J ends lost 5 bases and 7 bases respectively, with 18 bases between them. The germline gives CDR1 SQVTM, CDR2 ANQGSEA. The DNA for the CDR3 is TGCAGCGTTTCCCGACCCCCGGGATTTAATGAGCAGTTCTTC. This translates into CSVSRPPGFNEQFF.

This clonotype was picked up a small number of times. Just one base apart from a much larger clone, this may be a read error. This chain links TRBV5-6 with TRBJ2-3; D unclear. Per germline, CDR1 SGHDT and CDR2 YYEEEE. This CDR3 spans 16 amino acids. In DNA form, the CDR3 reads TGTGTCAGCAGCTTGAAACCCGGGTCTAGCACAGATACGCAGTATTTT. Residues: CVSSLKPGSSTDTQYF.

This clonotype was observed at least ten times. V usage is TRBV4-3 and J usage is TRBJ2-6; D uncertain. Trimming shortened V by 0 bases and J by 0 bases, and 6 bases separated the two germline ends. CDR3 length: 16 amino acids. Germline values: CDR1 LGHNA, CDR2 YSLEER. The CDR3 coding sequence is TGCGCCAGCAGCCAAGATTGGAGCTCTGGGGCCAACGTCCTGACTTTC. It yields the protein CASSQDWSSGANVLTF.

This clonotype was recorded many times. The gene calls are TRBV4-1 and TRBJ1-2; 7 bases match TRBD1. This CDR3 region has 15 residues. The J segment lost 8 bases and the V segment lost 0 bases, leaving 9 bases of the junction unmatched. From germline, CDR1 is MGHRA and CDR2 YSYEKL. The CDR3 is CASSQDATGTEGYTF. CDR3 sequence (DNA): TGCGCCAGCAGCCAAGACGCTACCGGGACAGAAGGCTACACCTTC.

At least ten counts were recorded for this clonotype. The V gene is TRBV7-2, the J gene TRBJ1-2; 8 nucleotides align to TRBD1. Germline assignment: CDR1 SGHTA and CDR2 FQGNSA. J gave up 5 bases and V 5 bases, and 7 bases lay outside the gene matches. CDR3 length: 14 amino acids. The chain's CDR3 is CASSQQGVGYGYTF. The CDR3 nucleotides are TGTGCCAGCAGCCAACAGGGGGTGGGATATGGCTACACCTTC.

This clonotype was recorded many times. V is TRBV1 and J is TRBJ1-3; the D call of TRBD1 is as the table states it, not checked on the DNA. TRBV1 is tagged as a pseudogene. This CDR3 region has 8 residues. CDR3 in amino acids: CTLPGIYF. The CDR3 DNA reads as TGCACCCTACCAGGGATATATTTT.

This clonotype appeared many times. The V gene is TRBV7-6, the J gene TRBJ1-1; tentatively, D is TRBD1 (5 bases). With 2 bases removed from V and 4 bases from J, the gap between germline ends came to 14 bases. CDR1 is SGHVS, CDR2 FNYEAQ, per germline. This CDR3 has 15 amino acids. The chain's CDR3 is CASSLQGNGRTEAFF. Written as DNA, the CDR3 is TGTGCCAGCAGCTTACAGGGCAATGGACGCACTGAAGCTTTCTTT.

This clonotype was seen many times. The rearrangement links TRBV19 to TRBJ1-1; D gene unclear. V shed 0 bases and J shed 10 bases, with 15 bases lying between them. Germline CDR1 is LNHDA and CDR2 is SQIVND (reference sequence). The CDR3 extends over 14 amino acids. CDR3 in amino acids: CASSIEGSQGVAFF. The CDR3, as DNA: TGTGCCAGTAGTATAGAAGGCAGCCAAGGCGTAGCTTTCTTT.

This clonotype was seen ten or more times. This chain joins TRBV5-8 and TRBJ1-5; 7 bases agree with TRBD1. The CDR3 totals 14 residues. The germline gives CDR1 SGHTS, CDR2 YDEGEE. V dropped 2 bases and J dropped 7; count of bases not matched to a gene: 6. The CDR3 DNA is TGTGCCAGCAGCTTAGGGGGCTATCGACAGCCCCAGCATTTT. Its protein is CASSLGGYRQPQHF.

This clonotype appeared many times. The chain is built from TRBV7-2 and TRBJ2-5; the D is unclear. Per the germline V gene, CDR1 is SGHTA and CDR2 is FQGNSA. This CDR3 has 14 residues. Trimming shortened V by 1 base and J by 7 bases, and 13 bases separated the two germline ends. CDR3 protein: CASSLGPLDSTQYF. The CDR3 coding sequence is TGTGCCAGCAGCTTAGGACCCCTCGACTCGACCCAGTACTTC.

This clonotype was counted ten times or more. V is TRBV24-1 and J is TRBJ1-4; 7 positions match TRBD1. CDR1 is KGHDR and CDR2 is SFDVKD in the germline V gene. The CDR3 runs 15 residues. The ends lost 2 bases at V and 7 bases at J; junction bases unmatched: 6. The CDR3 DNA follows: TGTGCCACCAGTGATTCGGGGACAGCCGGTGAAAAACTGTTTTTT. Protein sequence: CATSDSGTAGEKLFF.

This clonotype was seen ten or more times. This chain links TRBV30 with TRBJ2-1; D is perhaps TRBD1 or TRBD2 (6 bases each). CDR1 is GTSNPN, CDR2 SVGIG, per germline (reference sequence). Trimming cost V 1 base and J 6 bases, with 22 bases left between them. This CDR3 contains 17 residues. CDR3 coding DNA: TGTGCCTGGAGTGCACAAGGGGGGCCAGCCCCCCGCAATGAGCAGTTCTTC. Translated, it gives CAWSAQGGPAPRNEQFF.